The clone carrying this TCR beta chain was counted a few times. The antigen is not known. The assay was run at deep level. The repertoire was sequenced with immunoSEQ multiplex PCR; TCRdb's copy has only in-frame clones and lacks some. The table lists about 490,000 clones, 70% to 80% of them singletons. This CDR3 comprises 12 residues. V dropped 8 bases and J dropped 8 bases, with 15 bases sitting between them. Germline CDR1 and CDR2: MNHNS and SASEGT. This sample is part of a study of shared clonotypes between healthy human individuals. Study results and limitations: How much donors shared clonotypes was expected to be affected by sequencing depth.

The sample was PBMCs. The sequence derives from a woman between 40 and 55 years old in good health. Some clones in this sample may be carry-over from other donors' samples. The rearrangement links TRBV6-1 to TRBJ1-1; D is undetermined. The CDR3 loop is CASVAVLKEAFF. The DNA of the CDR3 is TGTGCCAGCGTTGCGGTTCTAAAGGAAGCTTTCTTT.